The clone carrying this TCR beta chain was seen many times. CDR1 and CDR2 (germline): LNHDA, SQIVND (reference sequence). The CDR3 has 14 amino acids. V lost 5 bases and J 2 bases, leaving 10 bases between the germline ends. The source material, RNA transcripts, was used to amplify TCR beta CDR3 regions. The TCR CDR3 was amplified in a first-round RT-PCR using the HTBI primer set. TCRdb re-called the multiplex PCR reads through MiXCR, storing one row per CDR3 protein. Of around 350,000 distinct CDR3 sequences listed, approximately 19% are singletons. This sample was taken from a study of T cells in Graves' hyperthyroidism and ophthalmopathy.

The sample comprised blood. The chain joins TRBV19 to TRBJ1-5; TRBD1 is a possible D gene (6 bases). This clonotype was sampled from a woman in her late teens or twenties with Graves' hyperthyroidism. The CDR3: CASSFPGGNQPQHF. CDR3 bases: TGTGCCAGTAGTTTCCCAGGGGGCAATCAGCCCCAGCATTTT.